These 27 T cell receptor beta chains were sequenced from one sample in a study of human T cells and chemical hapten exposure. Time point meaning: patch test 2, 6 weeks after DPC sensitization. Treatment specified: therapeutic diphenylcyclopropenone sensitization with weekly scalp DPC. TCRdb redid the calling of the RACE reads with MiXCR, one entry per CDR3 protein. The sample lists under 100,000 distinct CDR3 sequences, about 10% occurring once. Sequenced material: whole blood, taken in connection with sensitization to the hapten diphenylcyclopropenone (DPC). The receptors here all came from a woman between 45 and 65 years old with alopecia areata. Some clones in this sample may be carry-over from other donors' samples.

This clonotype was detected many times. The genes are TRBV7-9 and TRBJ2-2; D unresolved. The V and J ends lost 5 bases and 0 bases respectively, with 4 bases between them. Per germline, CDR1 SEHNR and CDR2 FQNEAQ (reference sequence). There are 13 residues in the CDR3. CDR3 coding DNA: TGTGCCAGCAGCCCTTCGAACACCGGGGAGCTGTTTTTT. This encodes CASSPSNTGELFF.

The CDR3 DNA follows: TGTGCCAGCAGGGAGCGGGAGGGCTACAATGAGCAGTTCTTC. Protein: CASREREGYNEQFF. J is TRBJ2-1 and V is TRBV2; 10 bases are shared with TRBD2. The CDR3 runs to 14 residues. Germline V gene data show CDR1 as SNHLY and CDR2 as FYNNEI. The ends lost 6 bases at V and 3 bases at J; junction bases unmatched: 2.

In this sample, this clonotype turned up a few times. The CDR3 DNA reads TGCGCCAGCAGCTCCACCGGGACAGGGATCACCGGGGAGCTGTTTTTT. It yields the protein CASSSTGTGITGELFF. V usage is TRBV5-1 and J usage is TRBJ2-2; 9 nucleotides agree with TRBD1. CDR3 size: 16 residues. The germline CDR1 and CDR2 sequences are SGHRS and YFSETQ. The V segment lost 3 bases and the J segment 4 bases; nucleotides outside the gene matches: 7.

This clonotype was detected many times. The V gene is TRBV11-2, the J gene TRBJ1-2, with a weak D call TRBD1 (6 bases). Between the trimmed V and J ends, which lost 4 bases and 4 bases, there was a span of 16 bases. The V gene's germline CDR1 is SGHAT and CDR2 FQNNGV. This CDR3 comprises 15 residues. This CDR3 reads CASSSLRGGFYGYTF. CDR3 coding DNA: TGTGCCAGCAGCTCCCTTAGGGGGGGCTTCTATGGCTACACCTTC.

In this sample, this clonotype turned up many times. The chain carries TRBV11-2 and TRBJ2-5; D is unresolved. Trimming took off 6 bases at V and 4 bases at J, with 15 bases between the two ends. CDR3 length: 14 amino acids. Looked up from germline, CDR1 is SGHAT and CDR2 is FQNNGV. The CDR3 region has the DNA TGTGCCAGCAGACGCTTCCCGACCCGAGAGACCCAGTACTTC. Residues: CASRRFPTRETQYF.

This clonotype was observed a handful of times. The chain recombines TRBV10-1 with TRBJ2-7; D remains ambiguous. CDR1 and CDR2 from the germline V gene are WNHNN and SYGVQD (reference sequence). This CDR3 is built from 13 residues. Trimming pared 0 bases from V and 1 base from J, leaving 4 bases between. Here the CDR3 DNA reads TGCGCCAGCAGTGAGTCGGGGTCCTACGAGCAGTACTTC. Encoded protein: CASSESGSYEQYF.

The sample holds a few counts of this clonotype. J is TRBJ2-2 and V is TRBV5-1; no firm D call. The germline gives CDR1 SGHRS, CDR2 YFSETQ. The length of the CDR3 is 14 residues. Between the trimmed V and J ends, which lost 1 base and 3 bases, there was a span of 7 bases. As DNA, the CDR3 is TGCGCCAGCAGCTTGAACGGCTACACCGGGGAGCTGTTTTTT. Its translation: CASSLNGYTGELFF.

This clonotype was found many times. This chain joins TRBV4-3 and TRBJ2-7, with 14 bases lining up with TRBD2. In germline, CDR1 is LGHNA, CDR2 YSLEER. The CDR3 totals 18 residues. Unmatched junction bases numbered 12, after V lost 3 bases and J lost 5 bases. CDR3 nucleotides: TGCGCCAGCAGCCACAGACTAGCGGGAGGGCCGGGTGAGAACGAGCAGTACTTC. Its translation is CASSHRLAGGPGENEQYF.

The V and J genes are TRBV12-3 or TRBV12-4 and TRBJ1-1; D gene unclear. Trimming removed 6 bases from V and 0 bases from J, with 8 bases in between. The CDR3 is 13 residues long. CDR3: CASSPALNTEAFF. The DNA of the CDR3 is TGTGCCAGCAGCCCCGCGCTGAACACTGAAGCTTTCTTT.

The rearrangement uses TRBV12-3 or TRBV12-4 and TRBJ2-1; D remains ambiguous. V lost 3 bases to trimming and J lost 5 bases, with 20 bases between them. The length of the CDR3 is 17 residues. The chain's CDR3 is CASSLSRSNYGNNEQFF. The CDR3 region has the DNA TGTGCCAGCAGTTTGAGTCGTTCGAATTATGGGAACAATGAGCAGTTCTTC.

This chain links TRBV7-2 with TRBJ1-1; D remains unclear. Trimming stripped 5 bases from V and 8 bases from J, with 12 bases between. CDR3 size: 12 residues. Germline CDR1 is SGHTA and CDR2 is FQGNSA. The CDR3 coding sequence is TGTGCCAGCAGCATAAACAGAAACGAAGCTTTCTTT. It encodes CASSINRNEAFF.

This chain links TRBV6-2 or TRBV6-3 with TRBJ2-3, with a weak D call TRBD2 (6 bases). CDR3 length equals 14 residues. V was clipped by 2 bases and J by 1 base, with 7 bases between them. The V gene's germline CDR1 is MNHEY and CDR2 SVGEGT. CDR3 residues: CASSYASGTDTQYF. The CDR3 bases are TGTGCCAGCAGTTACGCTAGCGGCACAGATACGCAGTATTTT.

Ten or more counts support this clonotype. The CDR3 here is CAWSIRGIWETQYF. DNA of the CDR3: TGTGCCTGGAGTATCAGGGGGATTTGGGAGACCCAGTACTTC. The chain couples TRBV30 to TRBJ2-5; 7 bases match TRBD1. The J segment lost 5 bases and the V segment lost 2 bases, leaving 8 bases of the junction unmatched. This CDR3 has 14 residues. Germline assignment: CDR1 GTSNPN and CDR2 SVGIG (reference sequence). The full variable domain, completed using reference TRBV30 and TRBJ2-5, is SQTIHQWPATLVQPVGSPLSLECTVEGTSNPNLYWYRQAAGRGLQLLFYSVGIGQISSEVPQNLSASRPQDRQFILSSKKLLLSDSGFYLCAWSIRGIWETQYFGPGTRLLVL.

The gene calls are TRBV2 and TRBJ1-6; D is unclear. V was clipped by 6 bases and J by 0 bases, with 12 bases between them. The CDR3 loop spans 16 amino acids. The germline V gene encodes CDR1 SNHLY and CDR2 FYNNEI. The DNA for the CDR3 is TGTGCCAGCAGAAGACTCAAGGACTCCTATAATTCACCCCTCCACTTT. Translated: CASRRLKDSYNSPLHF.

This clonotype showed up many times. This chain connects TRBV3-1 to TRBJ1-5, with D uncertain. Per the germline V gene, CDR1 is LGHDT and CDR2 is YNNKEL (reference sequence). The CDR3 sequence is 15 residues long. The ends were cut back, 0 bases at V and 2 bases at J, with 8 bases in the middle. DNA of the CDR3: TGTGCCAGCAGCCAAGAACCGGGAGGCAATCAGCCCCAGCATTTT. Protein sequence: CASSQEPGGNQPQHF. Full variable domain (remainder filled in from reference TRBV3-1 and TRBJ1-5): DTAVSQTPKYLVTQMGNDKSIKCEQNLGHDTMYWYKQDSKKFLKIMFSYNNKELIINETVPNRFSPKSPDKAHLNLHINSLELGDSAVYFCASSQEPGGNQPQHFGDGTRLSIL.

The chain recombines TRBV10-3 with TRBJ1-1; a possible D gene is TRBD1 (5 bases). The CDR3 totals 14 residues. V lost 8 bases, J lost 3 bases, and 16 bases lay in between. CDR1 is ENHRY and CDR2 is SYGVKD in the germline V gene. The CDR3 bases are TGTGCCATCTCGCCGACGGGGGAGGACACTGAAGCTTTCTTT. Translated, it gives CAISPTGEDTEAFF.

This clonotype showed up many times. The V and J genes are TRBV5-6 and TRBJ2-1, with D maybe TRBD2 (6 bases). Germline V gene data show CDR1 as SGHDT and CDR2 as YYEEEE. The V end was cut by 0 bases, the J end by 3 bases, with 13 bases between. CDR3 length: 16 residues. The chain's CDR3 is CASSLDGGAIYNEQFF. DNA for the CDR3: TGTGCCAGCAGCTTGGACGGCGGGGCGATCTACAATGAGCAGTTCTTC.

At least ten counts were recorded for this clonotype. The gene calls are TRBV12-5 and TRBJ1-1, with D unclear. V was cut by 5 bases and J by 6 bases, with 16 bases left in between. CDR3 size: 14 residues. Germline V CDR1 and CDR2: LGHNT, FRNRAP. Here the CDR3 DNA reads TGTGCTAGTGGTCCCACAGTAAAAGACCCTGAAGCTTTCTTT. It translates to CASGPTVKDPEAFF. Complete variable domain (other parts from reference TRBV12-5 and TRBJ1-1): DARVTQTPRHKVTEMGQEVTMRCQPILGHNTVFWYRQTMMQGLELLAYFRNRAPLDDSGMPKDRFSAEMPDATLATLKIQPSEPRDSAVYFCASGPTVKDPEAFFGQGTRLTVV.

This clonotype was recorded at least ten times. The rearrangement links TRBV12-3 or TRBV12-4 to TRBJ1-1; the D gene is possibly TRBD1 (6 bases). The V end lost 6 bases, the J end lost 1 base, and 18 bases lay between the germline ends. The CDR3 extends over 16 amino acids. CDR3 nucleotides: TGTGCCAGCAGGTGGGGTATTGGGACAAGGAACACTGAAGCTTTCTTT. Protein: CASRWGIGTRNTEAFF.

This clonotype was seen only a few times. The genes are TRBV7-2 and TRBJ1-3; TRBD1 might be the D (5 bases). The V gene's germline CDR1 is SGHTA and CDR2 FQGNSA. The CDR3 is 15 residues long. The V and J ends lost 5 bases and 2 bases respectively, with 13 bases between them. The CDR3: CASSRIQGAGNTIYF. The CDR3 DNA follows: TGTGCCAGCAGCCGAATCCAGGGAGCTGGAAACACCATATATTTT.

This clonotype was seen a handful of times. The chain links TRBV7-6 to TRBJ2-1, with 8 bases fitting TRBD2. With V trimmed by 0 bases and J by 4 bases, 5 bases remained unmatched. Germline CDR1 reads SGHVS; CDR2 reads FNYEAQ. The CDR3 extends over 16 amino acids. The CDR3, as DNA: TGTGCCAGCAGCTTAGCGCCCACTAGCGGATACAATGAGCAGTTCTTC. As protein: CASSLAPTSGYNEQFF.

Ten or more counts support this clonotype. V gene TRBV25-1 combines with J gene TRBJ2-7; D possibly corresponds to TRBD2 (6 bases). Germline lookup yields CDR1 MGHDK and CDR2 SYGVNS. The CDR3 is 13 amino acids. V was pared by 8 bases and J by 5 bases, with 16 bases between. CDR3 in DNA: TGTGCCAGCTCAGGAGGGAGCGTGGACGAGCAGTACTTC. Protein: CASSGGSVDEQYF.

CDR3 sequence: CSAPTVTSGNTIYF. The CDR3 DNA is TGCAGTGCTCCGACTGTAACCTCTGGAAACACCATATATTTT. This chain uses TRBV20-1 with TRBJ1-3; D call uncertain. The CDR3 contains 14 residues. The germline V gene has CDR1 DFQATT and CDR2 SNEGSKA (reference sequence). V was pared by 5 bases and J by 0 bases, with 11 bases between.

This clonotype came up many times. This CDR3 is CASGGSNYGYTF. For the CDR3, the DNA is TGTGCCAGCGGAGGCTCAAACTATGGCTACACCTTC. The gene calls are TRBV7-9 and TRBJ1-2; D gene unclear. The CDR3 spans 12 residues. With 8 bases removed from V and 2 bases from J, the gap between germline ends came to 9 bases. Germline loops: CDR1 SEHNR, CDR2 FQNEAQ (reference sequence).

V is TRBV19 and J is TRBJ2-7; tentative D call: TRBD1 (6 bases). The CDR3 runs to 12 residues. V was shortened by 5 bases and J by 6 bases, with 11 bases between the two germline ends. The germline CDR1 and CDR2 sequences are LNHDA and SQIVND (reference sequence). The CDR3 coding sequence is TGTGCCAGTAGTCACAGGGATCGCGAGCAGTACTTC. It codes for CASSHRDREQYF.

This rearrangement joins TRBV5-1 to TRBJ1-5, with 7 bases fitting TRBD1. The CDR3 is made up of 14 amino acids. J was trimmed by 2 bases and V by 5 bases; bases with no gene match: 4. Looked up from germline, CDR1 is SGHRS and CDR2 is YFSETQ. Here the CDR3 reads CASRPGQGNQPQHF. As DNA, the CDR3 is TGCGCCAGCAGACCTGGACAGGGCAATCAGCCCCAGCATTTT.

This rearrangement joins TRBV7-2 to TRBJ1-2; D gene unclear. Germline CDR1 reads SGHTA; CDR2 reads FQGNSA. V was trimmed by 2 bases and J by 7 bases, leaving 11 bases between them. The CDR3 runs 13 residues. The CDR3 sequence is CASSLSEASGYTF. CDR3 DNA sequence: TGTGCCAGCAGCTTAAGTGAGGCGAGTGGCTACACCTTC.